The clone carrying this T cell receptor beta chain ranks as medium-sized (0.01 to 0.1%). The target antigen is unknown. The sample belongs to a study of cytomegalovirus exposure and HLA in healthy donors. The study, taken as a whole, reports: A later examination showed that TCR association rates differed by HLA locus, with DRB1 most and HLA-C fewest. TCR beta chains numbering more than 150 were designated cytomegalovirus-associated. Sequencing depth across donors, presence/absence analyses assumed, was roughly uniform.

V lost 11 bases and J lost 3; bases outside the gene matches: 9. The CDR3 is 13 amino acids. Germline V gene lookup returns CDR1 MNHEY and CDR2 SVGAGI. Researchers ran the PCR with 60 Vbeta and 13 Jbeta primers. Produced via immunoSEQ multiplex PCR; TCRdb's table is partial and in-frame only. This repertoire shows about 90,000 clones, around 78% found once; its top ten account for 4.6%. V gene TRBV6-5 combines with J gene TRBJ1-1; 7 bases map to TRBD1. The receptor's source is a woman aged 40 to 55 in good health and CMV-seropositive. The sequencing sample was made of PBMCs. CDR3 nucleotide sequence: TGTGCCGCTAACAGGGGCTTGGACACTGAAGCTTTCTTT. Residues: CAANRGLDTEAFF.